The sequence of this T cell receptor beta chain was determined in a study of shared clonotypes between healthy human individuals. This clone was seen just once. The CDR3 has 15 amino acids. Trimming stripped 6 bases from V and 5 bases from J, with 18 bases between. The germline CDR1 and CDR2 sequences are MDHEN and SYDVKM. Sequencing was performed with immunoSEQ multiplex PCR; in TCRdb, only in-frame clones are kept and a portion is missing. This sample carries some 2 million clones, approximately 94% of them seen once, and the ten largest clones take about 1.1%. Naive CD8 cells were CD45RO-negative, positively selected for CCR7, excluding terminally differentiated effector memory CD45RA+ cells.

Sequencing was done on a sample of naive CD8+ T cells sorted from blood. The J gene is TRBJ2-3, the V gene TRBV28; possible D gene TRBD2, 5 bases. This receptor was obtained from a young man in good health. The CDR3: CASSSGREGGDTQYF. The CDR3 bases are TGTGCCAGCAGCTCTGGACGGGAAGGAGGAGATACGCAGTATTTT. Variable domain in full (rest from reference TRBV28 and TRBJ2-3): DVKVTQSSRYLVKRTGEKVFLECVQDMDHENMFWYRQDPGLGLRLIYFSYDVKMKEKGDIPEGYSVSREKKERFSLILESASTNQTSMYLCASSSGREGGDTQYFGPGTRLTVL.